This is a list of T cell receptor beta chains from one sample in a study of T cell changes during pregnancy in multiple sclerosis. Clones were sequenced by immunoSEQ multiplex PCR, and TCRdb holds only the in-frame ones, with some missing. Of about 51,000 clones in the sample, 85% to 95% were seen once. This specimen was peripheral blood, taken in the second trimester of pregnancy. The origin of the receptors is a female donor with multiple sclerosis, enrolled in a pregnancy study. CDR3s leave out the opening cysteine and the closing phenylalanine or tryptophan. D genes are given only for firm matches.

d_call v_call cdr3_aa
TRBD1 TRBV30 ACTATWDRRDGNYGYT
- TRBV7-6 ASSSRPSGGTEAF
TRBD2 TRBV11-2 ASSLTDSGSYEQY
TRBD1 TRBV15 ATSGTGQGLGEPQH
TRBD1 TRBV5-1 ASSSWGQGANNEQF
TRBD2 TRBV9 ASSVGFRGTSGLYNEQF
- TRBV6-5 ASRQGHFEAF
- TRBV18 ASSGVRDEQF
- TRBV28 ASRGGRGLRRTEAF
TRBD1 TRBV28 ASSSMDRDNQPQH
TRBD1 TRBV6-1 ASSESSGGRGQPQH
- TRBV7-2 ASSLEVGSVYEQY
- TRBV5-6 ASSELALTDTQY
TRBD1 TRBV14 ASSPQGAITHEQF
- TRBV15 ATSRDGSWETQY
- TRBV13 ASSLMGAREQF